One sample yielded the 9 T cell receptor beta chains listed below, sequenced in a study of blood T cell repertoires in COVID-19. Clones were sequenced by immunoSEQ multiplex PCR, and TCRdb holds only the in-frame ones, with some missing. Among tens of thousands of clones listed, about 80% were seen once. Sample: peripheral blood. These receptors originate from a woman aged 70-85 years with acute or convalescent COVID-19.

CDR3 nucleotides: TGTGCCAGCAGCTCTGAAAACAGGGGGCTCAACGACGAGCAGTACTTC. Translation: CASSSENRGLNDEQYF. This chain connects TRBV5-4 to TRBJ2-7; 9 bases map to TRBD1. This CDR3 is 16 amino acids long. V lost 3 bases to trimming and J lost 5 bases; unmatched junction nucleotides: 12. CDR1 is SGHNT, CDR2 YYREEE, per germline (reference sequence).

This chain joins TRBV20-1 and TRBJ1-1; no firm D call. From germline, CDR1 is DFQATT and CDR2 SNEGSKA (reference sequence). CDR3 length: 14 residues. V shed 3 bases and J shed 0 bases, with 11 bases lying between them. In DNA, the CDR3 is TGCAGTGCTAGTCTCGGTGGAGTGAACACTGAAGCTTTCTTT. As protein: CSASLGGVNTEAFF.

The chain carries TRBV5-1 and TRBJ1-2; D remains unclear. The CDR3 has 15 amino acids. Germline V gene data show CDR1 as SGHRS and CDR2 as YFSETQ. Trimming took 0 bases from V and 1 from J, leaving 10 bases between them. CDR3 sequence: CASSLGASLNYGYTF. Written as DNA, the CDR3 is TGCGCCAGCAGCTTGGGGGCGTCTCTTAACTATGGCTACACCTTC.

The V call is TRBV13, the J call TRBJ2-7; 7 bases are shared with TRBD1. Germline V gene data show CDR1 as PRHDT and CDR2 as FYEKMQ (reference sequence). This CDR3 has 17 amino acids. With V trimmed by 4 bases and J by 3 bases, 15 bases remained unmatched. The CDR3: CASSSADRALGNYEQYF. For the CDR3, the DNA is TGTGCCAGCAGCTCCGCTGACAGGGCGCTAGGGAACTACGAGCAGTACTTC.

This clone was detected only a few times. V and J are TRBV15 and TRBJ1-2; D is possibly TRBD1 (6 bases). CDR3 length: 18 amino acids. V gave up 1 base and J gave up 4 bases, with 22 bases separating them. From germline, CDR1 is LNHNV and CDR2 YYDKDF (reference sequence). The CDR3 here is CATSRASLIWTVTYGYTF. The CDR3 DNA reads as TGTGCCACCAGCAGAGCCTCCTTAATTTGGACAGTAACCTATGGCTACACCTTC.

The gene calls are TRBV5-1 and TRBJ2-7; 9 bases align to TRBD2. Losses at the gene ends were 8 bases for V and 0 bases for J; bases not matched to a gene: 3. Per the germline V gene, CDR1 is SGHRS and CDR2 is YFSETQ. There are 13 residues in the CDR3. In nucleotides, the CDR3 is TGCGCCAGGCTAGCGGGGAACTCCTACGAGCAGTACTTC. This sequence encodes CARLAGNSYEQYF. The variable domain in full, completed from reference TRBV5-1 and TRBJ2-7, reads KAGVTQTPRYLIKTRGQQVTLSCSPISGHRSVSWYQQTPGQGLQFLFEYFSETQRNKGNFPGRFSGRQFSNSRSEMNVSTLELGDSALYLCARLAGNSYEQYFGPGTRLTVT.

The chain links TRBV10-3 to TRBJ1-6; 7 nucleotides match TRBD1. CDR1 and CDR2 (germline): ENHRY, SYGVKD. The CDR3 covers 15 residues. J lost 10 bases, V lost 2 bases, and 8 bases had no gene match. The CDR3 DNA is TGTGCCATCAGTGAGCCAGTACAGGGGAGCTCACCCCTCCACTTT. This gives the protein CAISEPVQGSSPLHF.

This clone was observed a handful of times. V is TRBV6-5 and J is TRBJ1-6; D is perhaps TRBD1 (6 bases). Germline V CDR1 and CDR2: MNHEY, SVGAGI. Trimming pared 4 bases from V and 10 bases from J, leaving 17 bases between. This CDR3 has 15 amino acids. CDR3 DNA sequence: TGTGCCAGCAGTTTCGCACAGGGAACAAGATCACCCCTCCACTTT. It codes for CASSFAQGTRSPLHF.

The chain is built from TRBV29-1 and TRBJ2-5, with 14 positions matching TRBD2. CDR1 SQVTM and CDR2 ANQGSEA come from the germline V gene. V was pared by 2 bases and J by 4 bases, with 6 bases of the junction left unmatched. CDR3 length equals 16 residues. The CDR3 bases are TGCAGCGTTGAATATGGACTAGCGGGAGGAGGAGAGACCCAGTACTTC. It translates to CSVEYGLAGGGETQYF.